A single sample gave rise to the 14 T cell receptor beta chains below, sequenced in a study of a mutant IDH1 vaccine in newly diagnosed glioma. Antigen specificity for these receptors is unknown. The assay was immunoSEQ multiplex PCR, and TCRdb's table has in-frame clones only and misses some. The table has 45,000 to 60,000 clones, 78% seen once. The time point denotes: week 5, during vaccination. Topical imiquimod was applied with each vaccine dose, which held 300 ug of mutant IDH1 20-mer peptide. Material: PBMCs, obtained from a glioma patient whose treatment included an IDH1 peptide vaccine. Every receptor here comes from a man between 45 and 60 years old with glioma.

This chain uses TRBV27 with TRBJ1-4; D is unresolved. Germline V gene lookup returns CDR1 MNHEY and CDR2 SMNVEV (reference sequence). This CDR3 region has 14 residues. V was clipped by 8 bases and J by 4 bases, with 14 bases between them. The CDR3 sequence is CASRAGRFNEKLFF. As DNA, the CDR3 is TGTGCCAGCCGGGCAGGCAGGTTTAATGAAAAACTGTTTTTT.

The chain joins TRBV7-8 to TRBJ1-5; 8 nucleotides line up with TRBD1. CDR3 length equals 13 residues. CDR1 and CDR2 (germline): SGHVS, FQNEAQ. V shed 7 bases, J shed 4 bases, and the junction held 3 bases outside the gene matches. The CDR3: CASKDRGNQPQHF. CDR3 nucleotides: TGTGCCAGCAAAGACAGGGGAAATCAGCCCCAGCATTTT.

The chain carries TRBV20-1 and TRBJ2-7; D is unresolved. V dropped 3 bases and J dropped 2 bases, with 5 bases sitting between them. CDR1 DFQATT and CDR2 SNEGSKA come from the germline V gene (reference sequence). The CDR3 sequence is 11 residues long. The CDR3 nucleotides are TGCAGTGCTAGGAGGACCTACGAGCAGTACTTC. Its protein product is CSARRTYEQYF.

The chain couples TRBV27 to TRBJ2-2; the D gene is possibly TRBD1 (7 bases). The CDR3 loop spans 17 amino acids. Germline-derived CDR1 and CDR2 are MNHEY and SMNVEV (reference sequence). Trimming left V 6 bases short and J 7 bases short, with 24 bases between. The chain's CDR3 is CASSRTGAGGWGGELFF. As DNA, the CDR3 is TGTGCCAGCAGCCGGACTGGGGCAGGGGGGTGGGGCGGGGAGCTGTTTTTT.

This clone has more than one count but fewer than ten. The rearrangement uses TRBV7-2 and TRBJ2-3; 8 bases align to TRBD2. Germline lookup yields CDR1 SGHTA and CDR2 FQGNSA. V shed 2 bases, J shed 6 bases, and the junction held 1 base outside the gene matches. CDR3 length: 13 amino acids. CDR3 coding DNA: TGTGCCAGCAGCTTAAAGCGGGGGGATACGCAGTATTTT. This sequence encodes CASSLKRGDTQYF. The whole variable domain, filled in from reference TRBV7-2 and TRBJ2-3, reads GAGVSQSPSNKVTEKGKDVELRCDPISGHTALYWYRQSLGQGLEFLIYFQGNSAPDKSGLPSDRFSAERTGGSVSTLTIQRTQQEDSAVYLCASSLKRGDTQYFGPGTRLTVL.

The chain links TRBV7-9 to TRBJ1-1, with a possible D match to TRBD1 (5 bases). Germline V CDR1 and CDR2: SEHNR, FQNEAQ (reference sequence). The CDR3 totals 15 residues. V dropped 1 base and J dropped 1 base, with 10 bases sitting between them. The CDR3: CASSLEGGANTEAFF. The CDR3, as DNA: TGTGCCAGCAGCTTAGAAGGAGGGGCGAACACTGAAGCTTTCTTT.

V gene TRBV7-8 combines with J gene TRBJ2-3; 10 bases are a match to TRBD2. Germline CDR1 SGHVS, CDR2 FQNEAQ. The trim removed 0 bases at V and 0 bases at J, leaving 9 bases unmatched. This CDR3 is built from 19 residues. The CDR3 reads CASSLAKVAGGASTDTQYF. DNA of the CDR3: TGTGCCAGCAGCTTAGCGAAAGTAGCGGGGGGAGCTAGCACAGATACGCAGTATTTT.

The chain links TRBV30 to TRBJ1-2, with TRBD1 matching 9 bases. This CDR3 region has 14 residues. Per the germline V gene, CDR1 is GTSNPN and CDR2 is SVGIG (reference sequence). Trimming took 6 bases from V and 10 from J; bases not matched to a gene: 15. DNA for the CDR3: TGTGCCTGCCCTACAGGGGGCCAAAAATTTACCTACACCTTC. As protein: CACPTGGQKFTYTF. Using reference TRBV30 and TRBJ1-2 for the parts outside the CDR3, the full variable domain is SQTIHQWPATLVQPVGSPLSLECTVEGTSNPNLYWYRQAAGRGLQLLFYSVGIGQISSEVPQNLSASRPQDRQFILSSKKLLLSDSGFYLCACPTGGQKFTYTFGSGTRLTVV.

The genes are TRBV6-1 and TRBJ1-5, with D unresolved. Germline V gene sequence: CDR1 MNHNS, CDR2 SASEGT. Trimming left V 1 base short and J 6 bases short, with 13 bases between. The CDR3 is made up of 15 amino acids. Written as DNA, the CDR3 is TGTGCCAGCAGTGAAGTCGGAGGGTTAGGTCAGCCCCAGCATTTT. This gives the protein CASSEVGGLGQPQHF.

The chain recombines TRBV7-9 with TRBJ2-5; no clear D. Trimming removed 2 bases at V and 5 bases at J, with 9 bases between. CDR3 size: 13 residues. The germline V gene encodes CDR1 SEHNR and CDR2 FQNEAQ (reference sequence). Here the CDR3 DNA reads TGTGCCAGCAGCTTACGTACCGTGGAGACCCAGTACTTC. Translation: CASSLRTVETQYF.

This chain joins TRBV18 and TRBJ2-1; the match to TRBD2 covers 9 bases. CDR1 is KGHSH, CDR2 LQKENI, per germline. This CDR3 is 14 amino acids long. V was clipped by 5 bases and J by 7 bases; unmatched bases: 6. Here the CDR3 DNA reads TGTGCCAGCTCAACGGCGGGGGGGCAAAATGAGCAGTTCTTC. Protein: CASSTAGGQNEQFF. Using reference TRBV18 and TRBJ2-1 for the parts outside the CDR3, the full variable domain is NAGVMQNPRHLVRRRGQEARLRCSPMKGHSHVYWYRQLPEEGLKFMVYLQKENIIDESGMPKERFSAEFPKEGPSILRIQQVVRGDSAAYFCASSTAGGQNEQFFGPGTRLTVL.

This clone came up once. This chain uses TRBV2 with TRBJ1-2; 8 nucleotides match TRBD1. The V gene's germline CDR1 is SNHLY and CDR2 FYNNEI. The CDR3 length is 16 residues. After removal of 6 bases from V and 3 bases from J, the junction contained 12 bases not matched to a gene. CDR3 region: CASSDSRDRIYYGYTF. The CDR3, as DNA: TGTGCCAGCAGCGACTCCCGGGACAGGATCTACTATGGCTACACCTTC.

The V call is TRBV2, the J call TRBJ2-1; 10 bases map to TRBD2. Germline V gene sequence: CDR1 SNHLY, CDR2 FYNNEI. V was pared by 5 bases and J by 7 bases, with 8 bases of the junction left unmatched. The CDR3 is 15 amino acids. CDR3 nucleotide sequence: TGTGCCAGCAGTTTCTTAGCGGGGGGCCCTAATGAGCAGTTCTTC. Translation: CASSFLAGGPNEQFF.

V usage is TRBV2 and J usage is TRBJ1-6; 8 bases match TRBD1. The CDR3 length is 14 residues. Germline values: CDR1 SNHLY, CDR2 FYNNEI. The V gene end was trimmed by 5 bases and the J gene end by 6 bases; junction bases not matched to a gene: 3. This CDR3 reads CASSQTGVNSPLHF. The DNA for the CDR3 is TGTGCCAGCAGTCAGACAGGGGTTAATTCACCCCTCCACTTT.